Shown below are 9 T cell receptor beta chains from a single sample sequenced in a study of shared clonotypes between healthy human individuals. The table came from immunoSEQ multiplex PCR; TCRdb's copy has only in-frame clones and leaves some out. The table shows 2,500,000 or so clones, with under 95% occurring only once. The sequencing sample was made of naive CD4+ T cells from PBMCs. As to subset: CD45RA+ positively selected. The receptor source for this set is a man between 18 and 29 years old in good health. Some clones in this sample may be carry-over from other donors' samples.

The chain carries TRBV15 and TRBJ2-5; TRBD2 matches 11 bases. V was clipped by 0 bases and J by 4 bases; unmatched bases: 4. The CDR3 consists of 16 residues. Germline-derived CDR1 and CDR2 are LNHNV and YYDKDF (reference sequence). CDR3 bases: TGTGCCACCAGCAGAGATCGGCTAGCGGGAGGAGAGACCCAGTACTTC. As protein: CATSRDRLAGGETQYF.

Here the CDR3 DNA reads TGTGCCAGCAGCAGTTCTTTGCTGAACACCGGGGAGCTGTTTTTT. It specifies CASSSSLLNTGELFF. V is TRBV7-2 and J is TRBJ2-2; D is undetermined. Germline CDR1 is SGHTA and CDR2 is FQGNSA. V gave up 5 bases and J gave up 1 base, with 11 bases separating them. CDR3 length: 15 residues. Looking up the rest from reference TRBV7-2 and TRBJ2-2 gives the full variable domain: GAGVSQSPSNKVTEKGKDVELRCDPISGHTALYWYRQSLGQGLEFLIYFQGNSAPDKSGLPSDRFSAERTGGSVSTLTIQRTQQEDSAVYLCASSSSLLNTGELFFGEGSRLTVL.

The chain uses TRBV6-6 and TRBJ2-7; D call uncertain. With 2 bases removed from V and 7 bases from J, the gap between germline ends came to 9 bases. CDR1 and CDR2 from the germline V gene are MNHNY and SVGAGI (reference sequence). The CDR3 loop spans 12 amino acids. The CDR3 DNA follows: TGTGCCAGCAGTTACGGGCAGAGGGAGCAGTACTTC. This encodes CASSYGQREQYF.

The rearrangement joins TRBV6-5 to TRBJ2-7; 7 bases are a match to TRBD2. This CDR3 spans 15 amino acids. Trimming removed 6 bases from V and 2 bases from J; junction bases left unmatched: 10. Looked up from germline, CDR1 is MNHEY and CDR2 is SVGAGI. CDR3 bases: TGTGCCAGCAGCCCCATGCGGGGGAATGCCTACGAGCAGTACTTC. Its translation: CASSPMRGNAYEQYF.

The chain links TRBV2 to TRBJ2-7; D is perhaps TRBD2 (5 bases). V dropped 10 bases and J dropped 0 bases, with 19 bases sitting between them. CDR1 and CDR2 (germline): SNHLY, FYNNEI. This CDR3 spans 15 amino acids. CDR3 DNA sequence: TGTGCCATCTCTCCCTCGACTACCCGCTCCTACGAGCAGTACTTC. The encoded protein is CAISPSTTRSYEQYF.

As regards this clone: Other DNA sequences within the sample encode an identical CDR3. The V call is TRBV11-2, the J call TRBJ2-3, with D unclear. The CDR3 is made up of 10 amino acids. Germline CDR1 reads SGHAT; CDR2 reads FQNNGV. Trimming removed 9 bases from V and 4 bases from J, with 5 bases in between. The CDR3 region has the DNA TGTGCCAGTGGAGCAGATACGCAGTATTTT. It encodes CASGADTQYF.

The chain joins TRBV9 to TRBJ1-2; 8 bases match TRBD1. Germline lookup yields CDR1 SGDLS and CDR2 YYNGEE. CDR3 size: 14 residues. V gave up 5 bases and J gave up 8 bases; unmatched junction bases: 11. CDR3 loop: CASSLVDRAQGYTF. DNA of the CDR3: TGTGCCAGCAGTCTTGTGGACAGGGCTCAGGGCTACACCTTC.

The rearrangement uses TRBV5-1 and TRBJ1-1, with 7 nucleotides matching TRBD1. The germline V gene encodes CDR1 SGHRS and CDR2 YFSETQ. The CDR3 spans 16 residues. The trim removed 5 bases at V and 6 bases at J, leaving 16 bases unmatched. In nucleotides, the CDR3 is TGCGCCAGCAGACCTTTACCTTCAGGGGGTAATTCTGAAGCTTTCTTT. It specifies CASRPLPSGGNSEAFF.

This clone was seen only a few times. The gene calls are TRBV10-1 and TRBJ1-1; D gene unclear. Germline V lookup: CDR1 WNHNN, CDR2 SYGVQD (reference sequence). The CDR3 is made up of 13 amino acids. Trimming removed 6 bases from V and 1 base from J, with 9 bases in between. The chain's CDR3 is CASRQDGNTEAFF. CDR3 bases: TGCGCCAGCAGGCAGGATGGGAACACTGAAGCTTTCTTT.